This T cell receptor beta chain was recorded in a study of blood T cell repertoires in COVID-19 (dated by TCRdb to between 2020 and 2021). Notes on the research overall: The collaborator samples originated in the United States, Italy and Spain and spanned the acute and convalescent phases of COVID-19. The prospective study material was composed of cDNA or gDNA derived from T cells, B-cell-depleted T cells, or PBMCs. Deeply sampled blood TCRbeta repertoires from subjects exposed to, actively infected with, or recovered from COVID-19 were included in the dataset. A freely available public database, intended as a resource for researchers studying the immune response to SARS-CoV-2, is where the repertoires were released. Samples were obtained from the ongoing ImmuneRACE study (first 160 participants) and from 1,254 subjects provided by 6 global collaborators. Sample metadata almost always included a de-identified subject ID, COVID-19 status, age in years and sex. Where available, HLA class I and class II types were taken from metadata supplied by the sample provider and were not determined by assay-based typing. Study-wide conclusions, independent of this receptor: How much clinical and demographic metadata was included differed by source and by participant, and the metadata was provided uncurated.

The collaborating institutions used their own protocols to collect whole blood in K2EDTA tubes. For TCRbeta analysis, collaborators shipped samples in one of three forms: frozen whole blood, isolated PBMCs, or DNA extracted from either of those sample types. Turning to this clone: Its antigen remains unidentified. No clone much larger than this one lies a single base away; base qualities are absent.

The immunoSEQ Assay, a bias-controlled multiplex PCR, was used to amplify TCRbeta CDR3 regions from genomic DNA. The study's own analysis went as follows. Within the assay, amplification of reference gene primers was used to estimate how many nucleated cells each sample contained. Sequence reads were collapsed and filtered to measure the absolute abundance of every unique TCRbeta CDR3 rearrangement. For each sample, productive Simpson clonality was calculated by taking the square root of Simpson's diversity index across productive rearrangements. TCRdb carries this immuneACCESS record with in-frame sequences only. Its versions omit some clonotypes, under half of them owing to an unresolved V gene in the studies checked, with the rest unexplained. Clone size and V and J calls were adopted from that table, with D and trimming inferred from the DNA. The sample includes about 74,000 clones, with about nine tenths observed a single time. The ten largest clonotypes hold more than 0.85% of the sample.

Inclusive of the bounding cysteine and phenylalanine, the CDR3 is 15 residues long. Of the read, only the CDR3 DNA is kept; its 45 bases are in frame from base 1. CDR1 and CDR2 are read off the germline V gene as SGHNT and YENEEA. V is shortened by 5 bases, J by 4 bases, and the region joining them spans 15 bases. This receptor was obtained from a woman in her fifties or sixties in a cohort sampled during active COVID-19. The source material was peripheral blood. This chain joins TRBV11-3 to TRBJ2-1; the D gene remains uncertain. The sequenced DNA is TGTGCCAGCAGCCCTCTAGGCTCCCCTTACAATGAGCAGTTCTTC. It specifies CASSPLGSPYNEQFF.